These T cell receptor beta chains were read from a single sample in a study of cytomegalovirus exposure and HLA in healthy donors. Sequencing used immunoSEQ multiplex PCR; TCRdb keeps in-frame clones, though not all of them. The sample carries 95,000 to 120,000 clones, about four fifths recorded once. Sequenced input: PBMCs. The receptor source for this set is a woman in her late teens or twenties in good health and CMV-seronegative. The CDR3 runs from the conserved cysteine through the conserved F or W. The D gene is left open where the match is weak. Clone size is stated in some rows and not others, as once, few, many or a class when expanded.

v_gene	j_gene	d_gene	abundance	CDR3nt	CDR3aa
TRBV28	TRBJ2-1	TRBD2	NA	TGTGCCAGCAGTAAGGGACTAGCGGGAGAAGAGGAGTTCTTC	CASSKGLAGEEEFF
TRBV29-1	TRBJ1-2	TRBD1	NA	TGCAGCGTTGAAGGGACAGGGACCTATGGCTACACCTTC	CSVEGTGTYGYTF
TRBV7-8	TRBJ2-2	TRBD2	once	TGTGCCAGCAGCTTAAATCTAGCGGACCTGCACGGGGAGCTGTTTTTT	CASSLNLADLHGELFF
TRBV4-2	TRBJ1-1	NA	many	TGTGCCAGCAGCCAAGAGAGCGGGGCAGAGAACACTGAAGCTTTCTTT	CASSQESGAENTEAFF
TRBV11-2	TRBJ2-5	TRBD1	few	TGTGCCAGCAGCTTAGGCGACAGGGACCTAGAGACCCAGTACTTC	CASSLGDRDLETQYF
TRBV5-1	TRBJ2-3	TRBD2	few	TGCGCCAGCAGCCCTTGGCCTAGCGGGAGTTCAGATACGCAGTATTTT	CASSPWPSGSSDTQYF
TRBV6-5	TRBJ1-3	NA	NA	TGTGCCAGCAGTTACTCTGGGGCAGCCGGAAACACCATATATTTT	CASSYSGAAGNTIYF
TRBV2	TRBJ2-7	TRBD1	NA	TGTGCCAGCAGTGAGGAGACAGGGGCCTACTACGAGCAGTACTTC	CASSEETGAYYEQYF
TRBV7-9	TRBJ2-7	TRBD1	NA	TGTGCCAGCAGCTTAGGACAGGGGGTGGACGAGCAGTACTTC	CASSLGQGVDEQYF
TRBV27	TRBJ1-1	TRBD1	NA	TGTGCCAGCAGTTTGTCGGACAGGGGGCGGACTGAAGCTTTCTTT	CASSLSDRGRTEAFF
TRBV28	TRBJ2-7	NA	NA	TGTGCCAGCAGTTTACCGGGGAATAACGAGCAGTACTTC	CASSLPGNNEQYF
TRBV21-1	TRBJ2-3	NA	NA	TGTGCCAGCAGCGGGGGTCCCTTGGGACTAGCGGGAGTGCCAATAGATACGCAGTATTTT	CASSGGPLGLAGVPIDTQYF
TRBV28	TRBJ2-1	TRBD2	NA	TGTGCCAGCAGTTCTAGGACTAGCGGGCCATACAATGAGCAGTTCTTC	CASSSRTSGPYNEQFF
TRBV18	TRBJ1-5	TRBD1	NA	TGTGCCAGCTCGCCAGGGGGGGGATTCAATCAGCCCCAGCATTTT	CASSPGGGFNQPQHF
TRBV20-1	TRBJ2-5	NA	NA	TGCAGTGGTGAAAACTCAGAGACCCAGTACTTC	CSGENSETQYF
TRBV7-2	TRBJ2-3	TRBD2	once	TGTGCCAGCAGCTTAGCGCCGACTAGCGGTTTCACAGATACGCAGTATTTT	CASSLAPTSGFTDTQYF
TRBV5-1	TRBJ2-1	TRBD2	NA	TGCGCCAGCAGCACAGCGGGAGGGCCGAATGAGCAGTTCTTC	CASSTAGGPNEQFF
TRBV29-1	TRBJ1-1	NA	NA	TGCAGCGGCCAGGGACAAGGGGACACTGAAGCTTTCTTT	CSGQGQGDTEAFF
TRBV7-9	TRBJ1-2	NA	NA	TGTTCCGTTCCCGGGACTTCCTATGGCTACACCTTC	CSVPGTSYGYTF
TRBV28	TRBJ2-7	NA	NA	TGTGCCAGCAGGGTGGGGAGAATTTCCTACGAGCAGTACTTC	CASRVGRISYEQYF
TRBV7-9	TRBJ1-3	NA	NA	TGTGCCAGCAGCTCCTCGACAAAGGGAAACACCATATATTTT	CASSSSTKGNTIYF
TRBV9	TRBJ2-7	TRBD1	NA	TGTGCCAGCAGCCAGGATTTCGGGACAGGGATCGAGCAGTACTTC	CASSQDFGTGIEQYF
TRBV10-2	TRBJ1-5	NA	NA	TGCGCCAGCCAAGCGTTCCGCAATCAGCCCCAGCATTTT	CASQAFRNQPQHF
TRBV4-2	TRBJ1-1	NA	few	TGTGCCAGCAGCTCCCTGGACATGGGGCCTGAAGCTTTCTTT	CASSSLDMGPEAFF
TRBV2	TRBJ2-2	TRBD2	NA	TGTGCCAGCAGTGATCGGGGGGGAACCGGGGAGCTGTTTTTT	CASSDRGGTGELFF
TRBV12-2	TRBJ2-3	NA	few	TGTGCAAGTCGCTTAGCCCTAGCGGGGGATTCAGATACGCAGTATTTT	CASRLALAGDSDTQYF
TRBV5-1	TRBJ2-1	NA	NA	TGCGCCAGCAGCGGGGGCACCTACAATGAGCAGTTCTTC	CASSGGTYNEQFF
TRBV19	TRBJ2-1	NA	NA	TGTGCCAGTAGTATAGATCTAGGACAGTTGGGGTCGAAGTTCTTC	CASSIDLGQLGSKFF
TRBV5-1	TRBJ2-1	TRBD1	NA	TGCGCCAGCAGCGGCGGACAGGGGGCGTACAATGAGCAGTTCTTC	CASSGGQGAYNEQFF
TRBV7-9	TRBJ2-3	NA	few	TGTGCCAGCAGCTTAGGACAGACCGATACGCAGTATTTT	CASSLGQTDTQYF